This T cell receptor beta chain emerged from a study of human T cells and chemical hapten exposure. About the research overall: Small discrepancies in pooled library volume mainly accounted for the varying TCR yields per sample. Findings and caveats of the study: With regard to DPC sensitization, TCRs above 1 in 1000 frequency did not change.

This clonotype was found many times. What it recognizes is unknown. As the library was built, unique molecular identifiers were attached to individual cDNA molecules. In the authors' workflow: TCR counts had a median of approximately 96,000 per sample and spanned about 23,224 to 750,000. Each CDR3 protein is one row after TCRdb ran MiXCR on the 5' RACE reads. The V and J calls follow TCRdb's processing rather than the paper's. The sample records 130,000 or so distinct CDR3 sequences, around 4% being singletons. RNA extraction used unfractionated whole blood as the source of total RNA. In germline, CDR1 is DFQATT, CDR2 SNEGSKA (reference sequence). The CDR3 sequence is 13 residues long. V lost 2 bases, J lost 10 bases, and 12 bases lay in between.

This chain connects TRBV20-1 to TRBJ1-6, with D unresolved. The sequence was obtained from a female donor in good health. The CDR3 DNA reads TGCAGTGCTAGAAAACAATTACGATCACCCCTCCACTTT. This translates into CSARKQLRSPLHF.